One sample yielded the 14 T cell receptor beta chains listed below, sequenced in a study of cytomegalovirus exposure and HLA in healthy donors. 13 Jbeta primers and 60 Vbeta primers were used for the PCR. Libraries were prepared by immunoSEQ multiplex PCR; TCRdb keeps only in-frame clonotypes and omits some of them. The table shows about 150,000 clones, with about two thirds occurring only once. Specimen: PBMCs. These receptors came from a man aged 25 to 40 in good health and CMV-seropositive.

The gene calls are TRBV5-4 and TRBJ2-7; D might be TRBD2 (5 bases). This CDR3 has 16 amino acids. Trimming stripped 4 bases from V and 0 bases from J, with 17 bases between. CDR1 is SGHNT, CDR2 YYREEE, per germline (reference sequence). The CDR3 DNA sequence: TGTGCCAGCAGCCCACGAGGAGCGGTTAGCTCCTACGAGCAGTACTTC. Translated: CASSPRGAVSSYEQYF. Based on the CDR3 plus reference TRBV5-4 and TRBJ2-7, the full variable domain is ETGVTQSPTHLIKTRGQQVTLRCSSQSGHNTVSWYQQALGQGPQFIFQYYREEENGRGNFPPRFSGLQFPNYSSELNVNALELDDSALYLCASSPRGAVSSYEQYFGPGTRLTVT.

The V and J genes are TRBV30 and TRBJ2-2; 7 bases agree with TRBD2. V lost 5 bases, J lost 4 bases, and 7 bases stayed unmatched. The CDR3 covers 14 residues. The germline V gene encodes CDR1 GTSNPN and CDR2 SVGIG (reference sequence). The CDR3 loop is CAWGEGLGTGELFF. CDR3 sequence (DNA): TGTGCCTGGGGGGAGGGGTTAGGCACCGGGGAGCTGTTTTTT.

As for this clone: Different DNA sequences within this sample yield the same CDR3. The V and J genes are TRBV5-6 and TRBJ2-5; 12 bases line up with TRBD2. The CDR3 totals 15 residues. V lost 3 bases and J lost 4; bases outside the gene matches: 4. Germline lookup yields CDR1 SGHDT and CDR2 YYEEEE. For the CDR3, the DNA is TGTGCCAGCAGCTCTCGACTAGCGGGAGTAGAGACCCAGTACTTC. It is translated as CASSSRLAGVETQYF.

This clone was observed a few times. The chain joins TRBV2 to TRBJ1-1; no definite D call. The CDR3 extends over 11 amino acids. V shed 4 bases and J shed 5 bases, with 5 bases lying between them. CDR1 and CDR2 from the germline V gene are SNHLY and FYNNEI. CDR3 nucleotide sequence: TGTGCCAGCAGTGTCCAGACTGAAGCTTTCTTT. This encodes CASSVQTEAFF.

This clone was seen only a few times. The chain uses TRBV5-8 and TRBJ2-7; D not resolved. CDR3 length: 14 residues. Germline CDR1 and CDR2: SGHTS and YDEGEE. Deletions cut 1 base from V and 0 bases from J, with 8 bases between. The CDR3 here is CASSLWASSYEQYF. The CDR3 DNA follows: TGTGCCAGCAGCTTGTGGGCAAGCTCCTACGAGCAGTACTTC. Full variable domain (rest looked up from reference TRBV5-8 and TRBJ2-7): EAGVTQSPTHLIKTRGQQATLRCSPISGHTSVYWYQQALGLGLQFLLWYDEGEERNRGNFPPRFSGRQFPNYSSELNVNALELEDSALYLCASSLWASSYEQYFGPGTRLTVT.

The V gene is TRBV4-1, the J gene TRBJ2-7, with TRBD2 matching over 8 bases. The trim removed 3 bases at V and 7 bases at J, leaving 11 bases unmatched. This CDR3 is 15 amino acids long. From germline, CDR1 is MGHRA and CDR2 YSYEKL. CDR3: CASSHRKAGAGEQYF. For the CDR3, the DNA is TGCGCCAGCAGCCACCGAAAAGCGGGAGCGGGGGAGCAGTACTTC.

This clone was seen only a few times. The V and J genes are TRBV2 and TRBJ2-4; 8 bases fit TRBD2. Germline CDR1 and CDR2: SNHLY and FYNNEI. V was pared by 11 bases and J by 1 base, with 7 bases of the junction left unmatched. The CDR3 contains 14 residues. Written as DNA, the CDR3 is TGTGCCGGTTCGGGGGGGGACGCCAAAAACATTCAGTACTTC. It translates to CAGSGGDAKNIQYF.

The genes are TRBV11-2 and TRBJ2-7, with TRBD2 as a possible D gene (6 bases). Trimming pared 4 bases from V and 4 bases from J, leaving 17 bases between. The length of the CDR3 is 15 residues. Germline V gene lookup returns CDR1 SGHAT and CDR2 FQNNGV. The chain's CDR3 is CASSSPHAGTYEQYF. In nucleotides, the CDR3 is TGTGCCAGCAGCTCACCGCACGCCGGGACTTACGAGCAGTACTTC.

The rearrangement uses TRBV30 and TRBJ1-1; TRBD1 matches at 7 bases. The CDR3 spans 13 residues. CDR1 GTSNPN and CDR2 SVGIG come from the germline V gene (reference sequence). With 2 bases clipped from V and 3 bases from J, the junction kept 3 bases outside the gene matches. The CDR3 nucleotides read TGTGCCTGGAGTTTGACAGGGTACACTGAAGCTTTCTTT. Amino acids: CAWSLTGYTEAFF.

This clone showed up just a few times. V is TRBV13 and J is TRBJ2-1, with 8 nucleotides matching TRBD2. CDR3 length: 17 amino acids. Germline V gives CDR1 PRHDT, CDR2 FYEKMQ (reference sequence). Unmatched junction bases numbered 8, after V lost 4 bases and J lost 0 bases. The CDR3 loop is CASSSTSGAFSYNEQFF. The CDR3 coding sequence is TGTGCCAGCAGCTCAACTAGCGGCGCCTTCTCCTACAATGAGCAGTTCTTC.

The sample holds a few counts of this clone. V is TRBV9 and J is TRBJ1-6; 9 nucleotides align to TRBD1. V was clipped by 5 bases and J by 0 bases; unmatched bases: 6. Looked up from germline, CDR1 is SGDLS and CDR2 is YYNGEE. This CDR3 region has 17 residues. CDR3 DNA sequence: TGTGCCAGCAGTGGGACAGGGATCGTCTCCTATAATTCACCCCTCCACTTT. Protein sequence: CASSGTGIVSYNSPLHF.

The rearrangement links TRBV19 to TRBJ1-5; TRBD1 aligns across 11 bases. Germline CDR1 is LNHDA and CDR2 is SQIVND (reference sequence). The CDR3 consists of 17 residues. The J segment lost 2 bases and the V segment lost 11 bases, leaving 14 bases of the junction unmatched. Here the CDR3 DNA reads TGTGCCTCAAAGGGGACAGGGGGAGGTGTGGGCAATCAGCCCCAGCATTTT. It is translated as CASKGTGGGVGNQPQHF.

The V call is TRBV5-4, the J call TRBJ2-1, with 7 bases aligning to TRBD2. This CDR3 is built from 15 residues. Germline assignment: CDR1 SGHNT and CDR2 YYREEE (reference sequence). Trimming cost V 5 bases and J 5 bases; bases outside gene matches: 10. The CDR3, as DNA: TGTGCCAGCAGTATGGGAGCGGGAAACAACAATGAGCAGTTCTTC. Protein sequence: CASSMGAGNNNEQFF. Full variable domain (outside the CDR3, taken from reference TRBV5-4 and TRBJ2-1): ETGVTQSPTHLIKTRGQQVTLRCSSQSGHNTVSWYQQALGQGPQFIFQYYREEENGRGNFPPRFSGLQFPNYSSELNVNALELDDSALYLCASSMGAGNNNEQFFGPGTRLTVL.

The chain links TRBV10-3 to TRBJ2-7, with TRBD1 matching 8 bases. This CDR3 contains 16 residues. Germline loops: CDR1 ENHRY, CDR2 SYGVKD. Unmatched junction bases numbered 8, after V lost 2 bases and J lost 2 bases. The CDR3 region is CAISEADGTGAYEQYF. For the CDR3, the DNA is TGTGCCATCAGTGAGGCCGACGGGACAGGCGCCTACGAGCAGTACTTC.